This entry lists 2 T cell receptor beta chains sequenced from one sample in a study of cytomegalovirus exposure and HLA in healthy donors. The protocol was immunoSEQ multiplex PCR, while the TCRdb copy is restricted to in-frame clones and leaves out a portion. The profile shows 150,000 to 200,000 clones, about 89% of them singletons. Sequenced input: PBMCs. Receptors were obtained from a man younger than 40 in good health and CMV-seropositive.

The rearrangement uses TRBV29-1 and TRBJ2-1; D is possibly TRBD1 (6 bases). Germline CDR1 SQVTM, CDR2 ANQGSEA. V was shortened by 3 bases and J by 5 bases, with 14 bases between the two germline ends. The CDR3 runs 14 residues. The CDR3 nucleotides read TGCAGCGTTGAGTCGGTGGGGGACAACAATGAGCAGTTCTTC. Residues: CSVESVGDNNEQFF.

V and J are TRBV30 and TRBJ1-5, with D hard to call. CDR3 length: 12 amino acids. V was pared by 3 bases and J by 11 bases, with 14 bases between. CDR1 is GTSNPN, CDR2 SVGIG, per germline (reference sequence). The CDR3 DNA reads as TGTGCCTGGAGCCTCCCAGTAGGCGCCCAGCATTTT. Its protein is CAWSLPVGAQHF.